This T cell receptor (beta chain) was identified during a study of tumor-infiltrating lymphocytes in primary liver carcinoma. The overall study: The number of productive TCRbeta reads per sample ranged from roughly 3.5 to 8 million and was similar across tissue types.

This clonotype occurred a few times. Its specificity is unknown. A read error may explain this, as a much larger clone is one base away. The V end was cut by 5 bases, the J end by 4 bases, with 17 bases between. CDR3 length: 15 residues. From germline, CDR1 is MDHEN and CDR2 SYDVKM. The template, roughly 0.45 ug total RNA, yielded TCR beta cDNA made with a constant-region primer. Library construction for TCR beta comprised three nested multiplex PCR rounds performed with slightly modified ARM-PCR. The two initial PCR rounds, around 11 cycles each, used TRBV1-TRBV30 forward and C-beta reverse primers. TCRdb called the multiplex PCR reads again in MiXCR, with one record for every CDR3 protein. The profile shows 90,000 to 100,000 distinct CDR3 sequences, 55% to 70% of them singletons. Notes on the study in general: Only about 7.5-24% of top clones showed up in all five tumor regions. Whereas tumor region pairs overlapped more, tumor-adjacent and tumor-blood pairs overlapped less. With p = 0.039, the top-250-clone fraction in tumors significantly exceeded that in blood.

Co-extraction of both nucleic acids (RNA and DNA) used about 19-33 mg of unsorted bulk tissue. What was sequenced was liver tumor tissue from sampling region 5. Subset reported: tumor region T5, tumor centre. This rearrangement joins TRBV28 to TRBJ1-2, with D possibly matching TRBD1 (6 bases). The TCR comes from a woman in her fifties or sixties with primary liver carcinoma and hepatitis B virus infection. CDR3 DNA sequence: TGTGCCAGCAGTGGGGGACACGCTTCCCCCTATGGCTACACCTTC. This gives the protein CASSGGHASPYGYTF.